These 10 T cell receptor beta chains came from one sample sequenced in a study of CD8 T cells in ankylosing spondylitis. Using its own MiXCR run on the 5' RACE reads, TCRdb lists one record per CDR3 protein. The sample has over 400,000 distinct CDR3 sequences, more than 25% seen once. These TCRs' antigens remain unknown. Study outcomes and limitations: Apparently characteristic of ankylosing spondylitis blood was a TCR beta motif (fewer than 10 highly homologous variants).

Sequencing was performed on blood, either unsorted or a sorted T cell fraction (not recorded which). The source of these receptors is a male donor with ankylosing spondylitis.

The CDR3 spells CSAKPWTQSEAFF. DNA of the CDR3: TGCAGTGCTAAACCCTGGACGCAGTCTGAAGCTTTCTTT. J is TRBJ1-1 and V is TRBV20-1; D is undetermined. This CDR3 spans 13 amino acids. V was shortened by 4 bases and J by 6 bases, with 15 bases between the two germline ends. Per the germline V gene, CDR1 is DFQATT and CDR2 is SNEGSKA (reference sequence).

V usage is TRBV12-3 or TRBV12-4 and J usage is TRBJ2-2, with D possibly matching TRBD2 (6 bases). Trimming took off 0 bases at V and 4 bases at J, with 18 bases between the two ends. The CDR3 runs to 18 residues. The CDR3 DNA sequence: TGTGCCAGCAGTTTAGCGCGCGAGCGGGCTCCCTTCACCGGGGAGCTGTTTTTT. Protein product: CASSLARERAPFTGELFF.

The V and J genes are TRBV7-9 and TRBJ1-1, with D possibly TRBD1 on 5 matching bases. This CDR3 is built from 16 residues. Germline loops: CDR1 SEHNR, CDR2 FQNEAQ (reference sequence). V lost 5 bases to trimming and J lost 3 bases, with 19 bases between them. The CDR3 DNA sequence: TGTGCCAGCAGCCCCGTCGGGGGGTTGTGGTACACTGAAGCTTTCTTT. Protein: CASSPVGGLWYTEAFF. Drawing the rest from reference TRBV7-9 and TRBJ1-1, the complete variable domain is DTGVSQNPRHKITKRGQNVTFRCDPISEHNRLYWYRQTLGQGPEFLTYFQNEAQLEKSRLLSDRFSAERPKGSFSTLEIQRTEQGDSAMYLCASSPVGGLWYTEAFFGQGTRLTVV.

This clonotype has only a few counts. The chain has TRBV11-1 and TRBJ2-5, with 11 positions matching TRBD2. V shed 5 bases, J shed 2 bases, and the junction held 13 bases outside the gene matches. The CDR3 is 18 amino acids. In germline, CDR1 is SGHAT, CDR2 FQDESV (reference sequence). The CDR3 nucleotides read TGTGCCAGCAGCCATAAAGGCCATAGCGGGAGGGGTCAAGAGACCCAGTACTTC. Its protein product is CASSHKGHSGRGQETQYF.

This clonotype occurred a few times. The rearrangement links TRBV29-1 to TRBJ2-2; D is undetermined. There are 14 residues in the CDR3. V lost 3 bases to trimming and J lost 2 bases, with 10 bases between them. Per the germline V gene, CDR1 is SQVTM and CDR2 is ANQGSEA. CDR3 loop: CSVESRTNTGELFF. Written as DNA, the CDR3 is TGCAGCGTTGAGAGCAGGACCAACACCGGGGAGCTGTTTTTT.

The chain links TRBV7-9 to TRBJ2-3; D possibly uses TRBD1 or TRBD2 (6 bases each). This CDR3 has 13 amino acids. Germline values: CDR1 SEHNR, CDR2 FQNEAQ (reference sequence). Trimming stripped 6 bases from V and 2 bases from J, with 9 bases between. The CDR3 loop reads CASRGGFTDTQYF. The DNA of the CDR3 is TGTGCCAGCAGAGGGGGGTTCACAGATACGCAGTATTTT.

This clonotype was recorded a few times. The chain couples TRBV12-3 or TRBV12-4 to TRBJ2-5; 11 nucleotides agree with TRBD1. CDR3 length: 15 residues. V shed 4 bases, J shed 5 bases, and the junction held 6 bases outside the gene matches. This CDR3 is CASSSLGQGVETQYF. The DNA for the CDR3 is TGTGCCAGCAGTTCTCTGGGACAGGGGGTGGAGACCCAGTACTTC.

This clonotype was detected once. V gene TRBV9 combines with J gene TRBJ2-7, with 8 bases lining up with TRBD2. The junction had 7 bases not matched to a gene; V was cut back by 4 bases and J by 1 base. CDR3 length: 15 amino acids. Germline V lookup: CDR1 SGDLS, CDR2 YYNGEE. CDR3 in DNA: TGTGCCAGCAGCCCCACCGGGACTAGGTCCTACGAGCAGTACTTC. As protein: CASSPTGTRSYEQYF.

Many counts were recorded for this clonotype. This chain uses TRBV14 with TRBJ2-3; D not certain. CDR1 SGHDN and CDR2 FVKESK come from the germline V gene. This CDR3 has 15 amino acids. The germline V and J ends were trimmed by 3 bases and 0 bases, with 10 bases remaining between them. This CDR3 is CASSQPSASTDTQYF. The CDR3 region has the DNA TGTGCCAGCAGCCAGCCATCCGCTAGCACAGATACGCAGTATTTT.

This clonotype was detected a few times. The chain combines TRBV20-1 with TRBJ2-7, with 7 bases matching TRBD2. Germline V gene data show CDR1 as DFQATT and CDR2 as SNEGSKA (reference sequence). J was trimmed by 5 bases and V by 3 bases; bases with no gene match: 7. This CDR3 contains 13 residues. Written as DNA, the CDR3 is TGCAGTGCTAGGGGGGGGATTTACGACGAGCAGTACTTC. This codes for CSARGGIYDEQYF.